This T cell receptor beta chain was identified in a study of siplizumab effects on memory and regulatory T cells. The CDR3 runs 18 residues. The repertoire was sequenced with immunoSEQ multiplex PCR; TCRdb's copy has only in-frame clones and lacks some. Found here are around 100,000 clones, 80% to 95% of them singletons; the top ten hold 0.15%. The specimen sequenced was CD4+ T cells sorted from blood. The TCR was taken from a human donor in good health. The genes are TRBV7-5 and TRBJ2-3; the table calls TRBD1, which could not be checked here. TRBV7-5 is a listed pseudogene. CDR3 amino acids: CVRSLRGQGDTLADTQYF. The CDR3 bases are TGTGTCAGAAGCTTAAGGGGTCAGGGGGATACTCTGGCAGATACGCAGTATTTT.